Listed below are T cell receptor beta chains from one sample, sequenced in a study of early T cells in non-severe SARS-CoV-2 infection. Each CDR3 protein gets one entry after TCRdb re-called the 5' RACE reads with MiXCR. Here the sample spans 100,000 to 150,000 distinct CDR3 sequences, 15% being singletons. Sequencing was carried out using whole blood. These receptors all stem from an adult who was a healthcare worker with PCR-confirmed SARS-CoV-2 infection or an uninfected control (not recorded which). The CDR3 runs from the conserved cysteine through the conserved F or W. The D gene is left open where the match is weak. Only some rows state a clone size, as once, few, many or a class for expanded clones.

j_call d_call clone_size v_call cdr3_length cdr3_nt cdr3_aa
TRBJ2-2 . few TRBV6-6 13 TGTGCCAGCAGCCCTGTCCATATCGGGGAGCTGTTTTTT CASSPVHIGELFF
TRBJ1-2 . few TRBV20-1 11 TGCAGTGCTAGCAGGGGCGATGGCTACACCTTC CSASRGDGYTF
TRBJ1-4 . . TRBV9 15 TGTGCCAGCAGCACCGGAGGTCGGGCTAATGAAAAACTGTTTTTT CASSTGGRANEKLFF
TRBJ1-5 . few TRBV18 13 TGTGCCAGCTCTCTCGATAGGAGTCAGCCCCAGCATTTT CASSLDRSQPQHF
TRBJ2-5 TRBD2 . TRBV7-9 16 TGTGCCAGCAGCGGCAGACTAGCGGGGGTCCAAGAGACCCAGTACTTC CASSGRLAGVQETQYF
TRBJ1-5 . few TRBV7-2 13 TGTGCCAGCAGCTTAGTGGGGAATCAGCCCCAGCATTTT CASSLVGNQPQHF
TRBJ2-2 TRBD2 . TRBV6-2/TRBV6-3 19 TGTGCCAGCAGTTACCTGCTAGCGGGGAAGGGGTTCAACACCGGGGAGCTGTTTTTT CASSYLLAGKGFNTGELFF
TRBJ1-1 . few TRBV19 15 TGTGCCACCCATAAGCGGCGGGCAGGGAACACTGAAGCTTTCTTT CATHKRRAGNTEAFF
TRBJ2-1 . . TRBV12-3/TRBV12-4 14 TGTGCCAGCACTTGGGGGACTGCCTACAATGAGCAGTTCTTC CASTWGTAYNEQFF
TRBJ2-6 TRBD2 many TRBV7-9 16 TGTGCCAGCAGCCGCGGGGGGAACTCTGGGGCCAACGTCCTGACTTTC CASSRGGNSGANVLTF
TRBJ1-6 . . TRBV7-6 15 TGTGCCAGCAGCTTAGGGCGGTCAGCTAATTCACCCCTCCACTTT CASSLGRSANSPLHF
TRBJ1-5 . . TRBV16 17 TGTGCCAGCAGCCAATCAGGACAGCTCTATAGCAATCAGCCCCAGCATTTT CASSQSGQLYSNQPQHF
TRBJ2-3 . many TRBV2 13 TGTGCCAGCGGATCTAGGAGCACAGATACGCAGTATTTT CASGSRSTDTQYF
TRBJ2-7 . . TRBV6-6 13 TGTGCCAGCAGTTACTCTGGACTCTACGAGCAGCACTTC CASSYSGLYEQHF
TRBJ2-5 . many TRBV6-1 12 TGTGCCAGCAGTGAAAACCAAGAGACCCAGTACTTC CASSENQETQYF
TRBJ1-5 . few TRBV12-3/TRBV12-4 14 TGTGCCAGCAGCCAAAGGGGTATCGGTCAGCCCCAGCATTTT CASSQRGIGQPQHF
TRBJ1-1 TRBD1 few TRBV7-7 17 TGTGCCAGCAGCATCTATGGACAGGGTAAAACGAACACTGAAGCTTTCTTT CASSIYGQGKTNTEAFF
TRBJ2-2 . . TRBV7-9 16 TGTGCCAGCAGCTTAGGTCGTACCGCGAACACCGGGGAGCTGTTTTTT CASSLGRTANTGELFF
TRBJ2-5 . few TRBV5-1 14 TGCGCCAGCAGCGCTACCGGACTACAAGAGACCCAGTACTTC CASSATGLQETQYF
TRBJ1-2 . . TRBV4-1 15 TGCGCCAGCAGCCAAGTTATCCTTGCGAGGGGGGGCTACACCTTC CASSQVILARGGYTF
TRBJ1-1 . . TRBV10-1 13 TGCGCCAGCAGTGAGGAAGCGAACACTGAAGCTTTCTTT CASSEEANTEAFF
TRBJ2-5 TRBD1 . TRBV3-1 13 TGTGCCAGCAGGGGACAGGGTAGGGAGACCCAGTACTTC CASRGQGRETQYF
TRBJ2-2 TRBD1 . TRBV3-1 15 TGTGCCAGCAGCCACAGGGGGCGCGACACCGGGGAGCTGTATTTT CASSHRGRDTGELYF
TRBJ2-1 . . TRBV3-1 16 TGTGCCAGCAGCCAAATTCGAGCGCCCCACTACAATGAGCAGTTCTTC CASSQIRAPHYNEQFF
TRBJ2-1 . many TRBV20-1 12 TGCAGCGCCGGAAGCTCCTACAATGAGCAGTTCTTC CSAGSSYNEQFF
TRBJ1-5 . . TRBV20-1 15 TGCAGTGCTAGAGATCGGGCAGGACGCAATCAGCCCCAGCATTTT CSARDRAGRNQPQHF
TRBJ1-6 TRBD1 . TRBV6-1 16 TGTGCCAGCAGTGATTCAGGACAGGTCATCGATTCACCCCTCCATTTT CASSDSGQVIDSPLHF
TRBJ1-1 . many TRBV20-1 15 TGCAGTGCTAGATTCAACGGACGGATGAACACTGAAGCTTTCTTT CSARFNGRMNTEAFF
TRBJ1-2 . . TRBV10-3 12 TGTGCCATCAGTGGGCAAGACTATGGCTACACCTTC CAISGQDYGYTF
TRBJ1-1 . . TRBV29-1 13 TGCAGCGTCGCAGGGTCCCCGGCGGTTGGAGCTTTCTTT CSVAGSPAVGAFF
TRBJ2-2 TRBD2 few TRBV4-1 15 TGCGCCAGCAGCCCGGGAGGTCCTAACACCGGGGAGCTGTTTTTT CASSPGGPNTGELFF
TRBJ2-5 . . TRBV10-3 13 TGTGCCATCAGTGGGGACTTGGAAGAGACCCAGTACTTC CAISGDLEETQYF
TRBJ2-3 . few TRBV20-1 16 TGCAGTGTACGAGTGGGTAACAGGGCCGACACAGATACGCAGTATTTT CSVRVGNRADTDTQYF
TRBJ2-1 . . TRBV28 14 TGTGCCAGCAGCCCCCCGGGGCCATTTTATGAGCAGTTCTTC CASSPPGPFYEQFF
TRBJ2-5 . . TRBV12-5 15 TGTGCTAGTGGTTTGCTGAGCAACCAGAGGGAGACCCAGTACTTC CASGLLSNQRETQYF
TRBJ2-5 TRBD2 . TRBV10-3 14 TGTGCCATCAGTGATAGCGGGGATGTGAAGACCCAGTACTTC CAISDSGDVKTQYF
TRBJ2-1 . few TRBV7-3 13 TGTGCCAGCAGCGTAGGACGGATCAATGAGCAGTTCTTC CASSVGRINEQFF
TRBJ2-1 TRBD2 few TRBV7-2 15 TGTGCCAGCAGCTTAGGGACTAGCCGATACAATGAGCAGTTCTTC CASSLGTSRYNEQFF
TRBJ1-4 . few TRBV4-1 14 TGCGCCAGCAGCCTGACGGGGGTCGGCGAAAAACTGTTTTTT CASSLTGVGEKLFF
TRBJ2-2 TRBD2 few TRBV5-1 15 TGCGCCAGCAGCTTGGAAGCGGGGGAAACCGGGGAGCTGTTTTTT CASSLEAGETGELFF
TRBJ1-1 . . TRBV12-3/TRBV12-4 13 TGTGCCAGCAGCCGGTTCCTTGGCACTGAAGCTTTCTTT CASSRFLGTEAFF
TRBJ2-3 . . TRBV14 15 TGTGCCAGCAGCCAAGGGGCAGGGAGAACGGATACGCAGTATTTT CASSQGAGRTDTQYF
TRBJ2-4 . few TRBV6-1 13 TGTGCCAGCAGTGCTGAACACAAAAACATTCAGTACTTC CASSAEHKNIQYF
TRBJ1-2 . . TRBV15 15 TGTGCCACCAGCAGAGATTCCAGGGATACCTATGGCTACACCTTC CATSRDSRDTYGYTF
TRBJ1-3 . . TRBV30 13 TGTGCCTACAACAGCTTCTCTGAAAACACCATATATTTT CAYNSFSENTIYF
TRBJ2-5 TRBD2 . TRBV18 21 TGTGCCAGCTCACCACGAGCGCTACAGAGACCGGGGAGGGCAAAGCAAGAGACCCAGTACTTC CASSPRALQRPGRAKQETQYF